This entry is about one T cell receptor (beta chain). This table comes from immunoSEQ multiplex PCR, and its TCRdb copy is limited to in-frame clones, with some not included. The sample comprises roughly 280,000 clones, 80% to 90% of which are singletons, and 1.5% to 2% rests with the top ten. This entry belongs to a study of blood T cell repertoires in COVID-19. The receptor's source is a man aged 30 to 39 with active or convalescent COVID-19. The sequenced sample was peripheral blood.

This chain's CDR3 is CASSEGAGRAPETQYF. CDR3 bases: TGTGCCAGCAGTGAGGGGGCGGGTCGGGCTCCAGAGACCCAGTACTTC. V and J are TRBV5-4 and TRBJ2-5; 7 nucleotides agree with TRBD1. The junction had 14 bases not matched to a gene; V was cut back by 5 bases and J by 4 bases. Germline V gene data show CDR1 as SGHNT and CDR2 as YYREEE (reference sequence). The CDR3 consists of 16 residues.